Shown below are 32 T cell receptor beta chains from a single sample sequenced in a study of T-cell reconstitution after alpha-beta-depleted transplantation in children. Preparing the TCRbeta library involved the use of unique molecular identifiers. MiXCR was run by TCRdb on the PCR reads, yielding one entry per CDR3 protein. The table lists around 300,000 distinct CDR3 sequences, 23% of them singletons. Sequenced material: PBMCs, mostly from graft donor cells, taken 180 days after TCRalphabeta/CD19-depleted stem cell transplant. Every receptor here comes from a male patient younger than 18 who had a stem cell transplant for acute lymphoblastic leukemia, so the T cells may come from the graft donor.

V gene TRBV29-1 combines with J gene TRBJ1-2; D not certain. The ends were cut back, 0 bases at V and 2 bases at J, with 10 bases in the middle. The CDR3 is made up of 14 amino acids. Looked up from germline, CDR1 is SQVTM and CDR2 is ANQGSEA. The CDR3 sequence: CSVEDLPVNYGYTF. The CDR3 DNA reads TGCAGCGTTGAAGATCTTCCGGTCAACTATGGCTACACCTTC.

This chain uses TRBV20-1 with TRBJ1-5; D unresolved. This CDR3 has 14 amino acids. The germline V gene encodes CDR1 DFQATT and CDR2 SNEGSKA (reference sequence). The germline V and J ends were trimmed by 3 bases and 4 bases, with 13 bases remaining between them. Here the CDR3 DNA reads TGCAGTGCTAGTACCCGTTTATTTAATCAGCCCCAGCATTTT. This encodes CSASTRLFNQPQHF.

This clonotype was seen a handful of times. The V call is TRBV28, the J call TRBJ2-7; D is undetermined. The CDR3 is 14 residues long. Per germline, CDR1 MDHEN and CDR2 SYDVKM. With 3 bases removed from V and 3 bases from J, the gap between germline ends came to 12 bases. The CDR3 is CASSLIKALYEQYF. As DNA, the CDR3 is TGTGCCAGCAGTTTGATCAAAGCTCTCTACGAGCAGTACTTC.

The chain recombines TRBV7-3 with TRBJ2-2; D unresolved. Germline-derived CDR1 and CDR2 are SGHTA and FQGTGA. The CDR3 is 14 residues long. V lost 6 bases to trimming and J lost 3 bases, with 11 bases between them. CDR3 coding DNA: TGTGCCAGCAGTCCCGGACCTTACACCGGGGAGCTGTTTTTT. It specifies CASSPGPYTGELFF. Together with reference TRBV7-3 and TRBJ2-2, the CDR3 gives the full variable domain: GAGVSQTPSNKVTEKGKYVELRCDPISGHTALYWYRQSLGQGPEFLIYFQGTGAADDSGLPNDRFFAVRPEGSVSTLKIQRTERGDSAVYLCASSPGPYTGELFFGEGSRLTVL.

J is TRBJ2-2 and V is TRBV7-7, with 9 bases identical to TRBD1. V lost 6 bases, J lost 3 bases, and 8 bases stayed unmatched. Germline V CDR1 and CDR2: SSHAT, FNYEAQ (reference sequence). The CDR3 totals 16 residues. This CDR3 is CASRSPGQGDTGELFF. CDR3 nucleotide sequence: TGTGCCAGCAGATCCCCGGGACAGGGAGACACCGGGGAGCTGTTTTTT.

The table lists this clonotype with a few counts. The chain recombines TRBV4-2 with TRBJ1-2, with D perhaps TRBD1 (5 bases). V lost 4 bases, J lost 3 bases, and 9 bases lay in between. This CDR3 is built from 13 residues. Germline V gene data show CDR1 as LGHNA and CDR2 as YNFKEQ. The CDR3: CASSLGLDYGYTF. The CDR3 nucleotides read TGTGCCAGCAGCCTGGGGCTCGACTATGGCTACACCTTC.

By share, this clonotype ranks as large. V gene TRBV10-3 combines with J gene TRBJ2-3; weak D call: TRBD2 (6 bases). The CDR3 spans 15 residues. Germline V gene data show CDR1 as ENHRY and CDR2 as SYGVKD. Trimming cost V 0 bases and J 0 bases, with 7 bases left between them. CDR3 bases: TGTGCCATCAGTGAGTCGGAGGGAAGCACAGATACGCAGTATTTT. It translates to CAISESEGSTDTQYF.

This rearrangement joins TRBV7-3 to TRBJ2-3; D is unclear. V lost 1 base and J lost 1, with 6 bases in between. This CDR3 spans 14 amino acids. Germline CDR1 and CDR2: SGHTA and FQGTGA. The CDR3 DNA follows: TGTGCCAGCAGCTTAATGACTGGCACAGATACGCAGTATTTT. Translating it yields CASSLMTGTDTQYF.

This clonotype was observed a handful of times. The chain combines TRBV9 with TRBJ1-2, with a weak D call TRBD1 (5 bases). The CDR3 sequence is 15 residues long. Germline CDR1 reads SGDLS; CDR2 reads YYNGEE. Trimming took off 0 bases at V and 8 bases at J, with 17 bases between the two ends. CDR3 residues: CASSVAQGGRGGYTF. The DNA of the CDR3 is TGTGCCAGCAGCGTAGCTCAAGGCGGGCGGGGCGGCTACACCTTC.

The J gene is TRBJ1-1, the V gene TRBV9; D is undetermined. CDR3 length: 13 residues. Germline CDR1 and CDR2: SGDLS and YYNGEE. Trimming took 0 bases from V and 5 from J, leaving 8 bases between them. Written as DNA, the CDR3 is TGTGCCAGCAGCGTAGAGTCAAGGACTGAAGCTTTCTTT. It codes for CASSVESRTEAFF. The full variable domain, in which reference TRBV9 and TRBJ1-1 provide the parts outside the CDR3, is DSGVTQTPKHLITATGQRVTLRCSPRSGDLSVYWYQQSLDQGLQFLIQYYNGEERAKGNILERFSAQQFPDLHSELNLSSLELGDSALYFCASSVESRTEAFFGQGTRLTVV.

V gene TRBV5-6 combines with J gene TRBJ1-5; tentative D call: TRBD1 (5 bases). V lost 3 bases, J lost 2 bases, and 12 bases lay in between. The CDR3 length is 15 residues. Germline V gene sequence: CDR1 SGHDT, CDR2 YYEEEE. The DNA for the CDR3 is TGTGCCAGCAGCTACCGGACACGCGGCAATCAGCCCCAGCATTTT. This encodes CASSYRTRGNQPQHF.

This clonotype was detected only a few times. This chain connects TRBV5-1 to TRBJ1-5; D might be TRBD1 (6 bases). The CDR3 is 16 residues long. The V gene's germline CDR1 is SGHRS and CDR2 YFSETQ. Trimming cost V 2 bases and J 2 bases, with 14 bases left between them. CDR3 amino acids: CASSFQGPPGNQPQHF. The CDR3 nucleotides read TGCGCCAGCAGCTTTCAGGGGCCCCCCGGCAATCAGCCCCAGCATTTT.

This clonotype occurred a few times. This rearrangement joins TRBV4-1 to TRBJ2-4; unclear D gene. Germline loops: CDR1 MGHRA, CDR2 YSYEKL. The CDR3 runs 17 residues. Trimming left V 2 bases short and J 0 bases short, with 14 bases between. CDR3 protein: CASSQFLGNVAKNIQYF. The CDR3, as DNA: TGCGCCAGCAGCCAATTTCTGGGGAACGTAGCCAAAAACATTCAGTACTTC.

The chain combines TRBV5-1 with TRBJ2-7; TRBD2 matches at 9 bases. V trimming: 4 bases; J trimming: 4 bases; junction bases outside the gene matches: 12. CDR1 and CDR2 (germline): SGHRS, YFSETQ. The CDR3 spans 16 residues. This CDR3 reads CASSLGMTSGLYEQYF. The CDR3 bases are TGCGCCAGCAGCCTGGGGATGACTAGCGGATTGTACGAGCAGTACTTC.

The V gene is TRBV9, the J gene TRBJ2-1; TRBD2 agrees at 10 bases. The V and J ends lost 0 bases and 4 bases, in that order; junction bases with no gene match: 7. The germline CDR1 and CDR2 sequences are SGDLS and YYNGEE. This CDR3 contains 17 residues. The CDR3 region has the DNA TGTGCCAGCAGCGTAGCTCCAAGCGGGAGGGAATACAATGAGCAGTTCTTC. Translating it yields CASSVAPSGREYNEQFF. Complete variable domain (other parts from reference TRBV9 and TRBJ2-1): DSGVTQTPKHLITATGQRVTLRCSPRSGDLSVYWYQQSLDQGLQFLIQYYNGEERAKGNILERFSAQQFPDLHSELNLSSLELGDSALYFCASSVAPSGREYNEQFFGPGTRLTVL.

Comment on this clonotype: With a much larger clone just one base away, this may be a read error. This chain joins TRBV20-1 and TRBJ2-5; 8 bases map to TRBD1. The CDR3 is 17 amino acids. The germline V gene encodes CDR1 DFQATT and CDR2 SNEGSKA (reference sequence). CDR3 protein: CCALGQGPDHLGETQYF. The CDR3 DNA is TGCTGTGCTTTAGGACAGGGACCAGATCACTTAGGAGAGACCCAGTACTTC.

The rearrangement joins TRBV20-1 to TRBJ2-7; D is uncertain. This CDR3 is built from 11 residues. V was shortened by 0 bases and J by 7 bases, with 7 bases between the two germline ends. Germline lookup yields CDR1 DFQATT and CDR2 SNEGSKA (reference sequence). CDR3 protein: CSARDLREQYF. CDR3 bases: TGCAGTGCTAGAGATTTACGGGAGCAGTACTTC.

This clonotype has more than one count but fewer than ten. The chain uses TRBV11-2 and TRBJ2-1, with TRBD2 identical over 12 bases. V shed 5 bases and J 7 bases; nucleotides not matched to a gene: 6. Germline CDR1 and CDR2: SGHAT and FQNNGV. The CDR3 has 15 residues. The CDR3: CASSEGLAGRNEQFF. CDR3 DNA: TGTGCCAGCAGCGAGGGACTAGCGGGTCGAAATGAGCAGTTCTTC.

The gene calls are TRBV21-1 and TRBJ1-1; the D segment call TRBD1 is taken from the table without a DNA check. TRBV21-1 is a documented pseudogene. This CDR3 is built from 14 residues. CDR3 sequence: CASSKAGSPTEAFF. In nucleotides, the CDR3 is TGTGCCAGCAGCAAAGCCGGGTCCCCCACTGAAGCTTTCTTT.

The chain links TRBV27 to TRBJ2-7, with TRBD1 matching 9 bases. With 4 bases clipped from V and 3 bases from J, the junction kept 7 bases outside the gene matches. Germline loops: CDR1 MNHEY, CDR2 SMNVEV (reference sequence). CDR3 length: 15 residues. CDR3 sequence reads: CASSSQDRGVYEQYF. CDR3 sequence (DNA): TGTGCCAGCAGTTCACAGGACAGGGGAGTCTACGAGCAGTACTTC.

This clonotype was seen a handful of times. The genes are TRBV20-1 and TRBJ2-5, with TRBD2 matching 11 bases. Per the germline V gene, CDR1 is DFQATT and CDR2 is SNEGSKA (reference sequence). The CDR3 runs 14 residues. Trimming took 2 bases from V and 4 from J; bases not matched to a gene: 3. In DNA, the CDR3 is TGCAGTGCTAGACTAGCGGGAGGAAGAGAGACCCAGTACTTC. Encoded protein: CSARLAGGRETQYF.

The rearrangement uses TRBV29-1 and TRBJ1-3, with D possibly TRBD1 on 5 matching bases. The CDR3 has 14 residues. Germline V gene sequence: CDR1 SQVTM, CDR2 ANQGSEA. V dropped 6 bases and J dropped 0 bases, with 12 bases sitting between them. Written as DNA, the CDR3 is TGCAGCGTGCGGGGGGGATTCTCTGGAAACACCATATATTTT. It specifies CSVRGGFSGNTIYF.

The rearrangement joins TRBV5-1 to TRBJ1-4, with 7 bases aligning to TRBD1. Germline CDR1 is SGHRS and CDR2 is YFSETQ. V gave up 4 bases and J gave up 6 bases; unmatched junction bases: 6. The length of the CDR3 is 14 residues. CDR3 region: CASSRTGQDEKLFF. As DNA, the CDR3 is TGCGCCAGCAGCCGGACAGGCCAGGATGAAAAACTGTTTTTT.

The chain links TRBV13 to TRBJ1-1, with TRBD1 matching 7 bases. The CDR3 totals 16 residues. CDR1 is PRHDT, CDR2 FYEKMQ, per germline (reference sequence). After removal of 1 base from V and 2 bases from J, the junction contained 7 bases not matched to a gene. DNA of the CDR3: TGTGCCAGCAGCTTAGACGGGACAGTTTTAAACACTGAAGCTTTCTTT. This translates into CASSLDGTVLNTEAFF.

This clonotype was seen many times. The V call is TRBV5-1, the J call TRBJ2-1; unclear D gene. Trimming pared 4 bases from V and 10 bases from J, leaving 9 bases between. The CDR3 extends over 11 amino acids. Germline assignment: CDR1 SGHRS and CDR2 YFSETQ. CDR3 amino acids: CASSPGREQFF. CDR3 DNA: TGCGCCAGCAGCCCAGGACGAGAGCAGTTCTTC.

To note about this clonotype: A junction boundary mismatches the germline segment, possibly from a read error. The chain uses TRBV7-9 and TRBJ1-4, with D unclear. The germline V gene has CDR1 SEHNR and CDR2 FQNEAQ (reference sequence). The CDR3 contains 15 residues. In nucleotides, the CDR3 is TGTGCCAGCAGGTTAGGCGTCGGGCCGAGTGAAAAACTGTTTTTT. Its translation: CASRLGVGPSEKLFF.

About this clonotype itself: A much bigger clone sits one base away, suggesting this may be a read error. The chain has TRBV4-1 and TRBJ2-5, with TRBD1 matching 9 bases. Germline CDR1 and CDR2: MGHRA and YSYEKL. The CDR3 has 14 residues. Unmatched junction bases numbered 4, after V lost 4 bases and J lost 4 bases. CDR3 DNA: TGCGCCAGCAGCCTGGACAGGGGAGGAGAGACCCAGTACTTC. Residues: CASSLDRGGETQYF.

This clonotype was seen more than once but under ten times. This chain uses TRBV13 with TRBJ2-1, with 9 bases that match TRBD2. The CDR3 spans 18 residues. Germline V gene lookup returns CDR1 PRHDT and CDR2 FYEKMQ (reference sequence). With V trimmed by 2 bases and J by 5 bases, 13 bases remained unmatched. In DNA form, the CDR3 reads TGTGCCAGCAGCTTAAACCCGGGACTAGCTCCCAGCGACAATGAGCAGTTCTTC. Its protein product is CASSLNPGLAPSDNEQFF.

A few counts support this clonotype. The chain couples TRBV15 to TRBJ1-1; no clear D gene. Germline CDR1 reads LNHNV; CDR2 reads YYDKDF (reference sequence). V lost 3 bases to trimming and J lost 0 bases, with 8 bases between them. This CDR3 is 14 amino acids long. The CDR3 region is CATSRVALNTEAFF. CDR3 in DNA: TGTGCCACCAGCAGGGTGGCCTTGAACACTGAAGCTTTCTTT.

The chain carries TRBV11-1 and TRBJ2-4; TRBD2 matches 11 bases. The germline V gene has CDR1 SGHAT and CDR2 FQDESV (reference sequence). The CDR3 runs to 17 residues. V lost 1 base, J lost 5 bases, and 7 bases stayed unmatched. The CDR3 spells CASSLGALAGAENIQYF. The CDR3 DNA follows: TGTGCCAGCAGCTTAGGAGCACTAGCGGGAGCTGAAAACATTCAGTACTTC.

The chain links TRBV20-1 to TRBJ1-3, with 7 bases lining up with TRBD1. The CDR3 loop spans 13 amino acids. The trim removed 5 bases at V and 9 bases at J, leaving 10 bases unmatched. Per germline, CDR1 DFQATT and CDR2 SNEGSKA (reference sequence). CDR3: CSARNRGDGTIYF. CDR3 sequence (DNA): TGCAGTGCTCGGAACAGGGGTGACGGCACCATATATTTT.

J is TRBJ2-7 and V is TRBV7-9, with D hard to call. The V and J ends lost 6 bases and 0 bases respectively, with 18 bases between them. CDR1 and CDR2 (germline): SEHNR, FQNEAQ (reference sequence). The CDR3 has 16 amino acids. As DNA, the CDR3 is TGTGCCAGCAGTTCTAGTCCGGGCCCTAGCTCCTACGAGCAGTACTTC. It translates to CASSSSPGPSSYEQYF.